This TCR beta chain was captured by sequencing in a study of diagnostic markers for celiac disease (dated by TCRdb to 2020 to 2022). Remarks on this clonotype: This receptor's antigen is unknown.

The instrument was an Illumina MiSeq. TCRdb reprocessed the reads and assigns one entry to each CDR3 protein sequence, leaving out DNA. The sample table holds approximately 1,500 distinct CDR3 sequences. The biggest ten clones account for around 13% of the sample. From the cysteine through the phenylalanine, the CDR3 covers 16 amino acids. No nucleotide data were recorded. This sequence uses TRBV12-3 or TRBV12-4 and TRBJ2-2; no DNA is available, so the TRBD2 call from TCRdb remains unchecked. Sequenced input: either unsorted cells or a sorted T cell fraction (not recorded which). This TCR derives from a human donor. This table probably holds off-target reads from a library built for another chain. The CDR3 protein: CASSLRPLGGGGELFF.